The 26 T cell receptor beta chains reported below all come from one sample, sequenced in a study of molecular identifiers for immune sequencing clone quantification. MiXCR, applied by TCRdb to the PCR reads, yields one record per CDR3 protein. Of about 630,000 distinct CDR3 sequences listed, about 25% are singletons. The sequenced sample was naive CD8+ T cells from blood, with Jurkat cell RNA spiked in. Subset defined: FACS-sorted CD8+CD4-CCR7+CD45RA+ naive T cells. Receptors originate from a human donor in good health. Some libraries in this study had Jurkat cell RNA spiked in.

At least ten counts were recorded for this clonotype. The chain links TRBV5-6 to TRBJ2-6; no firm D call. This CDR3 spans 17 amino acids. The germline V gene has CDR1 SGHDT and CDR2 YYEEEE. Trimming removed 5 bases from V and 0 bases from J, with 15 bases in between. CDR3 bases: TGTGCCAGCAGTAGCTTTGGGGTTCTCTCTGGGGCCAACGTCCTGACTTTC. It translates to CASSSFGVLSGANVLTF.

This clonotype has at least ten counts. J is TRBJ1-1 and V is TRBV20-1; no firm D call. The CDR3 is 16 amino acids. Per germline, CDR1 DFQATT and CDR2 SNEGSKA (reference sequence). The ends were cut back, 0 bases at V and 0 bases at J, with 14 bases in the middle. The CDR3 spells CSARDPGIPMNTEAFF. For the CDR3, the DNA is TGCAGTGCTAGAGATCCCGGGATACCCATGAACACTGAAGCTTTCTTT.

The chain couples TRBV11-2 to TRBJ2-2, with a tentative D call TRBD1 (5 bases). This CDR3 is built from 16 residues. The V end was cut by 0 bases, the J end by 3 bases, with 11 bases between. Germline V CDR1 and CDR2: SGHAT, FQNNGV. This CDR3 reads CASSLDVRADTGELFF. CDR3 bases: TGTGCCAGCAGCTTAGACGTCAGGGCAGACACCGGGGAGCTGTTTTTT.

A few counts support this clonotype. J is TRBJ2-1 and V is TRBV4-3; TRBD2 agrees at 13 bases. This CDR3 region has 15 residues. Trimming removed 6 bases from V and 8 bases from J; junction bases left unmatched: 7. From germline, CDR1 is LGHNA and CDR2 YSLEER. The DNA of the CDR3 is TGCGCCAGCAGGGAGGGACTAGCGGGGAGCTATGAGCAGTTCTTC. The encoded protein is CASREGLAGSYEQFF.

V gene TRBV4-1 combines with J gene TRBJ2-7; TRBD1 aligns across 8 bases. Per the germline V gene, CDR1 is MGHRA and CDR2 is YSYEKL. Losses at the gene ends were 11 bases for V and 4 bases for J; bases not matched to a gene: 16. The CDR3 consists of 15 residues. The CDR3 protein is CAHSQLRQGNYEQYF. The DNA for the CDR3 is TGCGCCCACAGCCAACTAAGACAGGGGAATTACGAGCAGTACTTC.

V gene TRBV27 combines with J gene TRBJ2-3, with D uncertain. The CDR3 loop spans 14 amino acids. Trimming removed 7 bases at V and 2 bases at J, with 13 bases between. CDR1 and CDR2 (germline): MNHEY, SMNVEV (reference sequence). In DNA form, the CDR3 reads TGTGCCAGCACCGATCGGGCGTACACAGATACGCAGTATTTT. It is translated as CASTDRAYTDTQYF.

This clonotype was recorded many times. The final CDR3 position lacks the conserved phenylalanine or tryptophan, pointing to a likely read error. No DNA is shown, since the ends of the CDR3 on it are uncertain; the CDR3 is the one TCRdb lists. This chain uses TRBV7-9 with TRBJ1-2. Per germline, CDR1 SEHNR and CDR2 FQNEAQ (reference sequence). The CDR3 region is 10 residues in length, termini included. CDR3 region: CASSLAHLGI.

The chain combines TRBV6-6 with TRBJ1-1; D is possibly TRBD1 (6 bases). The CDR3 is 15 amino acids. V gave up 5 bases and J gave up 1 base, with 14 bases separating them. From germline, CDR1 is MNHNY and CDR2 SVGAGI (reference sequence). The CDR3 protein is CASSKQGAANTEAFF. In DNA, the CDR3 is TGTGCCAGCAGTAAACAGGGTGCAGCGAACACTGAAGCTTTCTTT.

This clonotype was observed at least ten times. The V gene is TRBV5-1, the J gene TRBJ2-7; possible D gene TRBD2, 5 bases. Between the trimmed V and J ends, which lost 4 bases and 7 bases, there was a span of 12 bases. The V gene's germline CDR1 is SGHRS and CDR2 YFSETQ. This CDR3 is built from 12 residues. This CDR3 reads CASSQSPGEQYF. The DNA for the CDR3 is TGCGCCAGCAGCCAATCCCCGGGGGAGCAGTACTTC.

In DNA form, the CDR3 reads TGCGCCAGCAGCTTACAACGGGCGGATGAGCAGTTCTTC. Translation: CASSLQRADEQFF. The V and J genes are TRBV5-1 and TRBJ2-1, with D hard to call. This CDR3 comprises 13 residues. From germline, CDR1 is SGHRS and CDR2 YFSETQ. V was cut by 2 bases and J by 8 bases, with 11 bases left in between.

The chain links TRBV3-1 to TRBJ2-7; D might be TRBD2 (6 bases). V lost 3 bases to trimming and J lost 5 bases, with 14 bases between them. The CDR3 contains 14 residues. Per the germline V gene, CDR1 is LGHDT and CDR2 is YNNKEL (reference sequence). DNA for the CDR3: TGTGCCAGCAGCCACGGTCAGGAGGGCCACGAGCAGTACTTC. This encodes CASSHGQEGHEQYF.

This clonotype has a single count. A read error is possible here, since a much larger clone lies one base away. The V and J genes are TRBV12-3 or TRBV12-4 and TRBJ2-2; maybe TRBD1 (5 bases). CDR3 length equals 14 residues. CDR3 DNA sequence: TGTCCCAGCAGACAGACAGTGAACACCGGGGAGCTGTTTTTT. Translation: CPSRQTVNTGELFF.

There are a few counts of this clonotype. A much bigger clone sits one base away, suggesting this may be a read error. The chain employs TRBV20-1 and TRBJ2-4; D remains ambiguous. This CDR3 has 13 amino acids. Germline V gene lookup returns CDR1 DFQATT and CDR2 SNEGSKA (reference sequence). The CDR3 DNA reads TGCAGTGCTAGACCCCCAACCAAAAACACTCAGTACTTC. Translating gives CSARPPTKNTQYF.

In its sample, this clonotype was seen a few times. The genes are TRBV4-2 and TRBJ2-7, with 9 nucleotides matching TRBD2. Trimming cost V 1 base and J 6 bases; bases outside gene matches: 7. Germline values: CDR1 LGHNA, CDR2 YNFKEQ. The CDR3 sequence is 15 residues long. DNA for the CDR3: TGTGCCAGCAGCCAAGGGACTAGCGTTTTGGCCGAGCAGTACTTC. Translating it yields CASSQGTSVLAEQYF.

A few counts support this clonotype. The chain is built from TRBV11-2 and TRBJ2-5, with TRBD2 matching 8 bases. Germline values: CDR1 SGHAT, CDR2 FQNNGV. The CDR3 spans 18 residues. After removal of 5 bases from V and 0 bases from J, the junction contained 14 bases not matched to a gene. The CDR3 loop reads CASSPAGAGENYQETQYF. The CDR3 region has the DNA TGTGCCAGCAGCCCGGCGGGAGCGGGGGAGAACTACCAAGAGACCCAGTACTTC.

The chain joins TRBV3-1 to TRBJ1-5; D not certain. Trimming cost V 1 base and J 0 bases, with 10 bases left between them. The CDR3 length is 16 residues. Germline V gene lookup returns CDR1 LGHDT and CDR2 YNNKEL (reference sequence). The CDR3 bases are TGTGCCAGCAGCCAAGGGATATTTGGTAGCAATCAGCCCCAGCATTTT. It translates to CASSQGIFGSNQPQHF.

V and J are TRBV20-1 and TRBJ1-4, with TRBD1 matching over 8 bases. The CDR3 consists of 16 residues. CDR1 is DFQATT, CDR2 SNEGSKA, per germline (reference sequence). The V gene end was trimmed by 6 bases and the J gene end by 2 bases; junction bases not matched to a gene: 11. In DNA, the CDR3 is TGCAGTGCAGATCAACAGGGGGGAGTGACTAATGAAAAACTGTTTTTT. Translated, it gives CSADQQGGVTNEKLFF.

This clonotype was observed at least ten times. This chain uses TRBV29-1 with TRBJ1-1; D is unresolved. V lost 8 bases to trimming and J lost 1 base, with 8 bases between them. Germline loops: CDR1 SQVTM, CDR2 ANQGSEA. The CDR3 is 11 residues long. CDR3 amino acids: CSWSWNTEAFF. The DNA for the CDR3 is TGCAGCTGGAGCTGGAACACTGAAGCTTTCTTT.

This clonotype was picked up many times. CDR3 region: CASTPPRGIGTQYF. In DNA, the CDR3 is TGCGCCAGCACTCCCCCCCGAGGCATTGGTACGCAGTATTTT. The V gene is TRBV5-1, the J gene TRBJ2-3; D unclear. Trimming cost V 6 bases and J 8 bases, with 19 bases left between them. The CDR3 is made up of 14 amino acids. Germline CDR1 is SGHRS and CDR2 is YFSETQ.

Only a few counts were recorded for this clonotype. The gene calls are TRBV7-2 and TRBJ2-1; D assignment may be TRBD1 or TRBD2 (5 bases each). This CDR3 spans 20 amino acids. Germline assignment: CDR1 SGHTA and CDR2 FQGNSA. Trimming stripped 3 bases from V and 3 bases from J, with 27 bases between. CDR3 loop: CASSFGVSGADIYYYNEQFF. As DNA, the CDR3 is TGTGCCAGCAGCTTTGGCGTCTCCGGGGCGGACATCTACTACTACAATGAGCAGTTCTTC.

This clonotype was picked up many times. The chain combines TRBV4-3 with TRBJ2-3; D is possibly TRBD1 (6 bases). CDR3 length equals 15 residues. Per the germline V gene, CDR1 is LGHNA and CDR2 is YSLEER. V lost 4 bases and J 0 bases, leaving 11 bases between the germline ends. CDR3 nucleotide sequence: TGCGCCAGCAGCCGATACAGGGCTAGCACAGATACGCAGTATTTT. As protein: CASSRYRASTDTQYF.

This clonotype has at least ten counts. The chain has TRBV20-1 and TRBJ1-4; D not certain. V lost 5 bases and J lost 3, with 4 bases in between. Germline V CDR1 and CDR2: DFQATT, SNEGSKA (reference sequence). There are 11 residues in the CDR3. CDR3 bases: TGCAGTGCTTCCGCTAATGAAAAACTGTTTTTT. The encoded protein is CSASANEKLFF.

This chain's CDR3 is CASSEVLTGTNFLISPLHF. DNA for the CDR3: TGTGCCAGCAGTGAAGTTCTTACCGGGACAAATTTTTTAATTTCACCCCTCCACTTT. The chain is built from TRBV6-1 and TRBJ1-6; possibly TRBD1 for D (6 bases). This CDR3 spans 19 amino acids. Germline V CDR1 and CDR2: MNHNS, SASEGT. V gave up 1 base and J gave up 9 bases, with 25 bases separating them.

The V call is TRBV7-2, the J call TRBJ2-7, with D tentatively TRBD1 (5 bases). This CDR3 region has 12 residues. Trimming took 3 bases from V and 6 from J, leaving 9 bases between them. Looked up from germline, CDR1 is SGHTA and CDR2 is FQGNSA. CDR3 sequence reads: CASSFWGLEQYF. Written as DNA, the CDR3 is TGTGCCAGCAGCTTTTGGGGCCTCGAGCAGTACTTC.

The genes are TRBV12-5 and TRBJ2-3; 9 bases fit TRBD2. Germline V CDR1 and CDR2: LGHNT, FRNRAP. Losses at the gene ends were 2 bases for V and 4 bases for J; bases not matched to a gene: 4. CDR3 length: 15 residues. This CDR3 is CASGLRGGVPDTQYF. The CDR3 DNA is TGTGCTAGTGGTTTGCGCGGGGGGGTCCCAGATACGCAGTATTTT.

The chain recombines TRBV5-4 with TRBJ2-1; the match to TRBD2 covers 7 bases. Germline V gives CDR1 SGHNT, CDR2 YYREEE (reference sequence). The CDR3 is made up of 12 amino acids. Germline trimming cut 7 bases from V and 8 bases from J; bases unmatched to any gene: 6. CDR3 residues: CASGRGIDEQFF. The CDR3 DNA sequence: TGTGCCAGCGGGAGGGGTATCGATGAGCAGTTCTTC.